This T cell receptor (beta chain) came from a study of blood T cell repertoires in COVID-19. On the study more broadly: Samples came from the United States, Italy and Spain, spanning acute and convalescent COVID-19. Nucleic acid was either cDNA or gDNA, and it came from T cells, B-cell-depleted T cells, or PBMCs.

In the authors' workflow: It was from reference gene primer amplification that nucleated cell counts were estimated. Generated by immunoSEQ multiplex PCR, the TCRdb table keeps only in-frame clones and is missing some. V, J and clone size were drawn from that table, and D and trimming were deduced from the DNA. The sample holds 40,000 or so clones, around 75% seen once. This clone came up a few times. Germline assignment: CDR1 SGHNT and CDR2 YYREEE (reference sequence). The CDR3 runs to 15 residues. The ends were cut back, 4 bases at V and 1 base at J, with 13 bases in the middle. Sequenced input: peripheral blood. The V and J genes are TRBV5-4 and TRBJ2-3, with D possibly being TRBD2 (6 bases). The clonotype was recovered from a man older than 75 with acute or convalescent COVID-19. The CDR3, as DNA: TGTGCCAGCAGCCCGGGGACTCCCGGCACAGATACGCAGTATTTT. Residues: CASSPGTPGTDTQYF. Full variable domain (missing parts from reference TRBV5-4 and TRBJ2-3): ETGVTQSPTHLIKTRGQQVTLRCSSQSGHNTVSWYQQALGQGPQFIFQYYREEENGRGNFPPRFSGLQFPNYSSELNVNALELDDSALYLCASSPGTPGTDTQYFGPGTRLTVL.